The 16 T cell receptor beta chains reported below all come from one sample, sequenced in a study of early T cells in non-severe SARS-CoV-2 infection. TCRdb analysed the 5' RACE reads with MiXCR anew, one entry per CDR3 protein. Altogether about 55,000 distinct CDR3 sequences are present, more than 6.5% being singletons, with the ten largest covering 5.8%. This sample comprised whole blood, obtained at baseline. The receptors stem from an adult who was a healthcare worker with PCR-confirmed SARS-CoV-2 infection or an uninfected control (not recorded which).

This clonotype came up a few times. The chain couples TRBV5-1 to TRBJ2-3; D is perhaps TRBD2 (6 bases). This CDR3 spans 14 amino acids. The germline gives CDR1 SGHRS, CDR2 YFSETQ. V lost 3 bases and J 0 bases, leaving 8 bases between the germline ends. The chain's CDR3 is CASSSGESTDTQYF. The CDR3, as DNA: TGCGCCAGCAGCTCGGGGGAGAGCACAGATACGCAGTATTTT.

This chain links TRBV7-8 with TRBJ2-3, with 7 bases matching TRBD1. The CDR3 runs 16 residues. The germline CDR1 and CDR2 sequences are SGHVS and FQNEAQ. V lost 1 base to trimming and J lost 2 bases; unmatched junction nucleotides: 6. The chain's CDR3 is CASSLVQGTFTDTQYF. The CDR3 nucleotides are TGTGCCAGCAGCTTAGTACAGGGGACCTTCACAGATACGCAGTATTTT.

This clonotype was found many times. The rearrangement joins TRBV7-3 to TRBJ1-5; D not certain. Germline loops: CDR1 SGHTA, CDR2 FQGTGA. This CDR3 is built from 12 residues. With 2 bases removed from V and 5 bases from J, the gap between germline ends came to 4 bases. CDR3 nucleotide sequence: TGTGCCAGCAGCTTACAGGATCAGCCCCAGCATTTT. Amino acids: CASSLQDQPQHF.

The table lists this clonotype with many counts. DNA of the CDR3: TGTGCCAGCTCACCAGCGACAGGCCCCTACGAGCAGTACTTC. Amino acids: CASSPATGPYEQYF. The rearrangement uses TRBV18 and TRBJ2-7; maybe TRBD1 (6 bases). CDR3 length: 14 residues. The V gene's germline CDR1 is KGHSH and CDR2 LQKENI. Trimming removed 2 bases from V and 2 bases from J, with 10 bases in between.

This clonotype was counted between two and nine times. The CDR3 region has the DNA TGTGCCAGCAGTCCACAACCTAGCTCTTCCTACAATGAGCAGTTCTTC. Encoded protein: CASSPQPSSSYNEQFF. The chain combines TRBV6-2 or TRBV6-3 with TRBJ2-1; D perhaps matches TRBD2 (5 bases). The CDR3 is 16 amino acids. V dropped 5 bases and J dropped 1 base, with 15 bases sitting between them. CDR1 MNHEY and CDR2 SVGEGT come from the germline V gene.

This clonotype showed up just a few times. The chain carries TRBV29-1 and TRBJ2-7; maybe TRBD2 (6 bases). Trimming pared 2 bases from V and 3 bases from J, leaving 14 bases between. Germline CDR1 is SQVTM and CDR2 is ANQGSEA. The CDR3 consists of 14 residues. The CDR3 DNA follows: TGCAGCGTTGAAAGGAGGGACGGTAACTACGAGCAGTACTTC. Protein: CSVERRDGNYEQYF.

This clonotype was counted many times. CDR3 region: CASSALRGGSYNEQFF. For the CDR3, the DNA is TGTGCCAGCAGTGCCCTCCGAGGGGGCTCCTACAATGAGCAGTTCTTC. The chain recombines TRBV6-4 with TRBJ2-1; weak D call: TRBD1 (6 bases). Germline V gene sequence: CDR1 MRHNA, CDR2 SNTAGT. The CDR3 has 16 residues. V lost 4 bases and J lost 0, with 13 bases in between.

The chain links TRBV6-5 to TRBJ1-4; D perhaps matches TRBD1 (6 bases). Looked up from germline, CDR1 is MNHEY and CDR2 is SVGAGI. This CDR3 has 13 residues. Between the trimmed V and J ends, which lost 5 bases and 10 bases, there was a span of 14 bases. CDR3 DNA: TGTGCCAGCAGTCTTACGACAGGTGGAAAACTGTTTTTT. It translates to CASSLTTGGKLFF.

The CDR3 protein is CSAGEEGKVYNEQFF. The DNA for the CDR3 is TGCAGTGCTGGGGAAGAGGGCAAGGTGTACAATGAGCAGTTCTTC. This rearrangement joins TRBV20-1 to TRBJ2-1, with D possibly TRBD2 on 5 matching bases. Trimming removed 5 bases from V and 4 bases from J, with 18 bases in between. Looked up from germline, CDR1 is DFQATT and CDR2 is SNEGSKA (reference sequence). The CDR3 has 15 amino acids.

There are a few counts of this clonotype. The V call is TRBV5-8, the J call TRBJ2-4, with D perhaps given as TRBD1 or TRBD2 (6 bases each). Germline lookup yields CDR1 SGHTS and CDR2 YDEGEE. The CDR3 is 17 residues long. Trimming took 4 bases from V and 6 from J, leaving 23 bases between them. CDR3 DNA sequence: TGTGCCAGCAGCCCGCGAGGGGGGACTTTTGTTGGAAACATTCAGTACTTC. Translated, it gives CASSPRGGTFVGNIQYF.

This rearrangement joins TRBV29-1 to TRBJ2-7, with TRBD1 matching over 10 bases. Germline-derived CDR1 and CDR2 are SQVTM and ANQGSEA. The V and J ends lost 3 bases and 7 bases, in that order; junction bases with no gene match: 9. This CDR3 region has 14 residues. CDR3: CSVDFGTGVREQYF. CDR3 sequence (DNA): TGCAGCGTTGACTTCGGGACAGGGGTGCGGGAGCAGTACTTC.

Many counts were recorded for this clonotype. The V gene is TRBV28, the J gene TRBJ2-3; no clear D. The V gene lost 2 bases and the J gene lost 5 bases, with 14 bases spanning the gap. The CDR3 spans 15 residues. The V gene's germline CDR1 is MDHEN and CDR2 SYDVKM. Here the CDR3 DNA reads TGTGCCAGCAGTTTAATCCCCGGGTCGGGAGATACGCAGTATTTT. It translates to CASSLIPGSGDTQYF.

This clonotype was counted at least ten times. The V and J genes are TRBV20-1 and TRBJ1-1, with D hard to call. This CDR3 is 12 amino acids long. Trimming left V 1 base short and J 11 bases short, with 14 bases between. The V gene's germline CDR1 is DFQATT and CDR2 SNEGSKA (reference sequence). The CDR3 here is CSARAEQSGAFF. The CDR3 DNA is TGCAGTGCTAGAGCTGAACAGTCTGGGGCTTTCTTT.

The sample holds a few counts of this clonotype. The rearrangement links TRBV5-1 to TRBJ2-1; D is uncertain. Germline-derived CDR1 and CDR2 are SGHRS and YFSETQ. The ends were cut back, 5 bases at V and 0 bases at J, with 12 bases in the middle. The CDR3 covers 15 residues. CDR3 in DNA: TGCGCCAGCAGTTGGACGGATAGCTCCTACAATGAGCAGTTCTTC. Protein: CASSWTDSSYNEQFF.

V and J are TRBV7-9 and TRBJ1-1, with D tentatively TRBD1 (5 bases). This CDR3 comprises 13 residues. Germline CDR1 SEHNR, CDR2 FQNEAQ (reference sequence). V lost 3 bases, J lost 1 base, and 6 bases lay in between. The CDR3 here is CASSFTGNTEAFF. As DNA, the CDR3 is TGTGCCAGCAGCTTTACAGGGAACACTGAAGCTTTCTTT.

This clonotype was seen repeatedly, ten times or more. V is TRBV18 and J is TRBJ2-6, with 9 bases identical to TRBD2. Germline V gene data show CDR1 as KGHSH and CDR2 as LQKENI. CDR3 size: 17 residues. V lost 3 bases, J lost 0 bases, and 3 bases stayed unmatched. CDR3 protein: CASSPSSGVSGANVLTF. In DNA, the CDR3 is TGTGCCAGCTCACCCTCTAGCGGGGTCTCTGGGGCCAACGTCCTGACTTTC.